This TCR beta chain was captured by sequencing in a study of cytomegalovirus exposure and HLA in healthy donors. On the study more broadly: The approximately 120 validation repertoires, a later analysis reported, used the same platform as the approximately 730 repertoires from the first cohort. Findings and limits, study-wide: Some public TCRs appeared in many individuals, while most sequences were rare. The classifier, whose performance was assessed in both the original and validation cohorts, reportedly diagnosed cytomegalovirus status with high specificity and sensitivity.

CDR3 size: 16 residues. V shed 1 base and J 3 bases; nucleotides not matched to a gene: 6. The germline gives CDR1 MNHEY, CDR2 SMNVEV (reference sequence). Sequencing used immunoSEQ multiplex PCR; TCRdb keeps in-frame clones, though not all of them. The repertoire has 140,000 to 150,000 clones, approximately 86% of them found once; the top ten carry roughly 4.3%. Donors came from a validation cohort of over 100 subjects, distinct from the first 666-subject cohort. With regard to this clone: Its antigen is unknown.

Sequenced sample: PBMCs. V gene TRBV27 combines with J gene TRBJ2-3; the match to TRBD1 covers 8 bases. The origin of this receptor is a man aged 18 to 29 in good health and CMV-seropositive. The DNA of the CDR3 is TGTGCCAGCAGTTTATACCCAGGGGGCGGTACAGATACGCAGTATTTT. Translating gives CASSLYPGGGTDTQYF.